The 8 T cell receptor beta chains given below trace back to one sample, sequenced in a study of graft-versus-host responses after intestinal transplantation. These receptors are not linked to any known antigen. The table came from immunoSEQ multiplex PCR; TCRdb's copy has only in-frame clones and leaves some out. The sample lists around 110,000 clones, about 92% occurring once. This material consisted of unstimulated CD8+ T cells sorted from spleen or lymph node cells, taken before transplant. The receptors come from a human donor who was the organ donor for an intestinal transplant.

V and J are TRBV29-1 and TRBJ2-1; D gene uncertain. This CDR3 is built from 11 residues. The germline CDR1 and CDR2 sequences are SQVTM and ANQGSEA. Trimming pared 3 bases from V and 7 bases from J, leaving 7 bases between. The chain's CDR3 is CSVDKRNEQFF. In DNA form, the CDR3 reads TGCAGCGTTGATAAAAGGAATGAGCAGTTCTTC.

The rearrangement links TRBV4-1 to TRBJ2-1; D unresolved. The V gene lost 4 bases and the J gene lost 4 bases, with 14 bases spanning the gap. Looked up from germline, CDR1 is MGHRA and CDR2 is YSYEKL. The CDR3 spans 15 residues. CDR3 nucleotide sequence: TGCGCCAGCAGCCTAGGAGTAGCACCGTACAATGAGCAGTTCTTC. It specifies CASSLGVAPYNEQFF.

J is TRBJ2-7 and V is TRBV11-2; 10 bases are a match to TRBD1. J was trimmed by 5 bases and V by 1 base; bases with no gene match: 5. Germline CDR1 SGHAT, CDR2 FQNNGV. This CDR3 is built from 15 residues. The CDR3 spells CASSLVPDRGNEQYF. As DNA, the CDR3 is TGTGCCAGCAGCTTAGTGCCGGACAGGGGGAACGAGCAGTACTTC.

V usage is TRBV27 and J usage is TRBJ2-3; D perhaps matches TRBD1 (6 bases). The V gene's germline CDR1 is MNHEY and CDR2 SMNVEV (reference sequence). Deletions cut 3 bases from V and 0 bases from J, with 16 bases between. This CDR3 is built from 17 residues. This chain's CDR3 is CASSLSTAGASTDTQYF. The DNA of the CDR3 is TGTGCCAGCAGTTTGAGTACGGCAGGGGCTAGCACAGATACGCAGTATTTT.

This rearrangement joins TRBV27 to TRBJ2-7; D not certain. The CDR3 contains 11 residues. The V and J ends lost 5 bases and 6 bases respectively, with 8 bases between them. From germline, CDR1 is MNHEY and CDR2 SMNVEV (reference sequence). The CDR3, as DNA: TGTGCCAGCAGTCTCGGACCCGAGCAGTACTTC. Protein product: CASSLGPEQYF.

This chain uses TRBV7-2 with TRBJ2-7, with D perhaps being TRBD1 or TRBD2 (6 bases each). Germline-derived CDR1 and CDR2 are SGHTA and FQGNSA. Trimming shortened V by 5 bases and J by 3 bases, and 17 bases separated the two germline ends. CDR3 length: 15 residues. The chain's CDR3 is CASSALGGPDYEQYF. The CDR3 bases are TGTGCCAGCAGCGCCCTGGGGGGCCCCGACTACGAGCAGTACTTC.

This clone occurred a few times. This chain joins TRBV27 and TRBJ2-2; D remains ambiguous. Germline-derived CDR1 and CDR2 are MNHEY and SMNVEV (reference sequence). The CDR3 sequence is 12 residues long. Trimming pared 7 bases from V and 4 bases from J, leaving 7 bases between. This CDR3 is CASKLGTGELFF. The CDR3 coding sequence is TGTGCCAGCAAGTTGGGCACCGGGGAGCTGTTTTTT.

This chain links TRBV27 with TRBJ2-1; D unclear. V lost 0 bases and J lost 0, with 9 bases in between. This CDR3 is 16 amino acids long. Germline CDR1 is MNHEY and CDR2 is SMNVEV (reference sequence). The CDR3 loop is CASSLSGWSSYNEQFF. The CDR3 region has the DNA TGTGCCAGCAGTTTATCGGGATGGAGCTCCTACAATGAGCAGTTCTTC.